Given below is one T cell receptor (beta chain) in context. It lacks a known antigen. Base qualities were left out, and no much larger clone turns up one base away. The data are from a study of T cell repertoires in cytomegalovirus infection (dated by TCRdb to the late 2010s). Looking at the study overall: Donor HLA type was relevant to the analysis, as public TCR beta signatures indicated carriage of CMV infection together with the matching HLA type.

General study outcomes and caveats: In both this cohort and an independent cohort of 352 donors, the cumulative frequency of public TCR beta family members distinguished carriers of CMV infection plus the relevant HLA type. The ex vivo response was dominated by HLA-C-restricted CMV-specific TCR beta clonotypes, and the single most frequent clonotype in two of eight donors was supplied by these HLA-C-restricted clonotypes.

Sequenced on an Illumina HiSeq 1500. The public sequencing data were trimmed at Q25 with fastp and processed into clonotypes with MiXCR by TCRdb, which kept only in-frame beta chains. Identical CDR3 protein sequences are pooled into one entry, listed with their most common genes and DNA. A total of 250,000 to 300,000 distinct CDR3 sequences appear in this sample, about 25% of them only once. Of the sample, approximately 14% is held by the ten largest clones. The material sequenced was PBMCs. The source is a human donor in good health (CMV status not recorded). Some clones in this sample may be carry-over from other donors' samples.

The CDR3 is CASSWRQGNTEAFF. Read as DNA, the sequence is TGCGCCAGCAGCTGGAGACAGGGGAACACTGAAGCTTTCTTT. Here the chain combines TRBV5-1 and TRBJ1-1; TRBD1 fits 7 bases in the junction. CDR1 SGHRS and CDR2 YFSETQ were looked up in the germline V gene. Taken from cysteine to phenylalanine, the CDR3 has 14 residues. The DNA shown is the 42-base CDR3, in frame from base 1. Trimming takes 3 bases off V and 1 base off J; junction bases not matched to a gene: 3.